Below are 19 T cell receptor beta chains sequenced from a single sample in a study of control samples from healthy donors and cancer patients. The protocol was immunoSEQ multiplex PCR, while the TCRdb copy is restricted to in-frame clones and leaves out a portion. The repertoire has some 140,000 clones, over 85% of them found once; the top ten carry about 5.6%. Sequences were obtained from blood. These receptors were collected from a man in his forties in good health.

This clone was seen once. V is TRBV7-9 and J is TRBJ1-5; no reliable D call. The germline V and J ends were trimmed by 5 bases and 3 bases, with 11 bases remaining between them. The CDR3 has 14 residues. Germline V gives CDR1 SEHNR, CDR2 FQNEAQ (reference sequence). CDR3 coding DNA: TGTGCCAGCAGCCTCGCTGGGTACAATCAGCCCCAGCATTTT. Its translation: CASSLAGYNQPQHF. The complete variable domain, with remaining parts taken from reference TRBV7-9 and TRBJ1-5, reads DTGVSQNPRHKITKRGQNVTFRCDPISEHNRLYWYRQTLGQGPEFLTYFQNEAQLEKSRLLSDRFSAERPKGSFSTLEIQRTEQGDSAMYLCASSLAGYNQPQHFGDGTRLSIL.

The rearrangement links TRBV6-5 to TRBJ2-5, with D possibly matching TRBD1 (5 bases). Per germline, CDR1 MNHEY and CDR2 SVGAGI. Trimming left V 8 bases short and J 5 bases short, with 18 bases between. The CDR3 is 14 amino acids. The CDR3 DNA reads as TGTGCCAGCGTAACGTCCAGGGCCCGGGAGACCCAGTACTTC. Translating it yields CASVTSRARETQYF.

The chain has TRBV18 and TRBJ1-5; D is unresolved. Germline CDR1 is KGHSH and CDR2 is LQKENI. V dropped 3 bases and J dropped 0 bases, with 6 bases sitting between them. The CDR3 has 14 residues. DNA of the CDR3: TGTGCCAGCTCACCGCAGTATAGCAATCAGCCCCAGCATTTT. Amino acid sequence: CASSPQYSNQPQHF.

The chain is built from TRBV27 and TRBJ1-4; D not certain. Trimming stripped 8 bases from V and 8 bases from J, with 9 bases between. Germline CDR1 is MNHEY and CDR2 is SMNVEV (reference sequence). The CDR3 is 11 amino acids. CDR3 amino acids: CASGMGEKLFF. DNA of the CDR3: TGTGCCAGCGGAATGGGGGAAAAACTGTTTTTT. Supplemented by reference TRBV27 and TRBJ1-4, the full variable domain reads EAQVTQNPRYLITVTGKKLTVTCSQNMNHEYMSWYRQDPGLGLRQIYYSMNVEVTDKGDVPEGYKVSRKEKRNFPLILESPSPNQTSLYFCASGMGEKLFFGSGTQLSVL.

This chain links TRBV18 with TRBJ1-5; D is possibly TRBD1 (5 bases). The V gene lost 6 bases and the J gene lost 3 bases, with 21 bases spanning the gap. Germline values: CDR1 KGHSH, CDR2 LQKENI. The CDR3 has 17 amino acids. For the CDR3, the DNA is TGTGCCAGCTCGCCTACCACAGGCTCCGTTGTCAATCAGCCCCAGCATTTT. Translation gives CASSPTTGSVVNQPQHF.

J is TRBJ1-2 and V is TRBV19; TRBD1 matches at 10 bases. The ends lost 6 bases at V and 0 bases at J; junction bases unmatched: 16. The CDR3 is made up of 19 amino acids. CDR1 and CDR2 (germline): LNHDA, SQIVND (reference sequence). CDR3 amino acids: CASRSLNRDRGKANYGYTF. The CDR3 bases are TGTGCCAGTAGATCGCTCAACCGGGACAGGGGTAAAGCTAACTATGGCTACACCTTC.

This rearrangement joins TRBV19 to TRBJ2-3; 8 bases agree with TRBD2. The CDR3 length is 16 residues. V lost 2 bases and J lost 2; bases outside the gene matches: 6. Germline CDR1 reads LNHDA; CDR2 reads SQIVND (reference sequence). CDR3 coding DNA: TGTGCCAGTAGTATAATGGGCGGGGGGATCACAGATACGCAGTATTTT. Translation: CASSIMGGGITDTQYF.

This chain connects TRBV6-5 to TRBJ1-2; TRBD1 is a possible D gene (6 bases). Deletions cut 6 bases from V and 1 base from J, with 12 bases between. CDR3 size: 14 residues. From germline, CDR1 is MNHEY and CDR2 SVGAGI. CDR3 sequence reads: CASRGAGDNYGYTF. As DNA, the CDR3 is TGTGCCAGCAGGGGGGCGGGGGATAACTATGGCTACACCTTC.

The chain is built from TRBV7-2 and TRBJ1-1; no clear D gene. CDR1 and CDR2 (germline): SGHTA, FQGNSA. V was pared by 5 bases and J by 5 bases, with 9 bases between. This CDR3 contains 12 residues. The CDR3 loop reads CASSGSMTEAFF. CDR3 DNA sequence: TGTGCCAGCAGCGGATCGATGACTGAAGCTTTCTTT. Filled out from reference TRBV7-2 and TRBJ1-1, the complete variable domain reads GAGVSQSPSNKVTEKGKDVELRCDPISGHTALYWYRQSLGQGLEFLIYFQGNSAPDKSGLPSDRFSAERTGGSVSTLTIQRTQQEDSAVYLCASSGSMTEAFFGQGTRLTVV.

The chain carries TRBV24-1 and TRBJ1-2, with 7 positions matching TRBD1. V shed 2 bases and J 4 bases; nucleotides not matched to a gene: 9. Germline assignment: CDR1 KGHDR and CDR2 SFDVKD. This CDR3 is 16 amino acids long. The DNA for the CDR3 is TGTGCCACCAGTGATTCTGCGGGGCAGGGGGTCTATGGCTACACCTTC. Translation gives CATSDSAGQGVYGYTF.

Comments on this clone: Within the sample, other DNA sequences also encode this same CDR3. The CDR3 sequence: CASSIDRGTEAFF. CDR3 in DNA: TGTGCCAGTAGTATAGACAGGGGGACTGAAGCTTTCTTT. This rearrangement joins TRBV19 to TRBJ1-1, with TRBD1 identical over 7 bases. Germline assignment: CDR1 LNHDA and CDR2 SQIVND (reference sequence). Trimming removed 0 bases from V and 5 bases from J; junction bases left unmatched: 0. The CDR3 length is 13 residues.

The chain links TRBV7-9 to TRBJ2-2; maybe TRBD1 (5 bases). The CDR3 extends over 15 amino acids. Trimming left V 3 bases short and J 2 bases short, with 10 bases between. Germline lookup yields CDR1 SEHNR and CDR2 FQNEAQ (reference sequence). This chain's CDR3 is CASSFRQQNTGELFF. CDR3 nucleotides: TGTGCCAGCAGCTTCCGACAGCAAAACACCGGGGAGCTGTTTTTT. Supplemented by reference TRBV7-9 and TRBJ2-2, the full variable domain reads DTGVSQNPRHKITKRGQNVTFRCDPISEHNRLYWYRQTLGQGPEFLTYFQNEAQLEKSRLLSDRFSAERPKGSFSTLEIQRTEQGDSAMYLCASSFRQQNTGELFFGEGSRLTVL.

The gene calls are TRBV28 and TRBJ2-6; perhaps TRBD1 as D (6 bases). Trimming left V 6 bases short and J 4 bases short, with 13 bases between. Germline assignment: CDR1 MDHEN and CDR2 SYDVKM. CDR3 size: 15 residues. The CDR3 coding sequence is TGTGCCAGCAGGGATCACAGGGTCGGGGCCAACGTCCTGACTTTC. Amino acids: CASRDHRVGANVLTF.

The chain carries TRBV4-1 and TRBJ1-2; D not certain. V was pared by 5 bases and J by 5 bases, with 12 bases between. The CDR3 is 13 residues long. Looked up from germline, CDR1 is MGHRA and CDR2 is YSYEKL. CDR3 in DNA: TGCGCCAGCAGCAACAACAGCCCTTATGGCTACACCTTC. It encodes CASSNNSPYGYTF.

For the CDR3, the DNA is TGTGCCAGCAGTTTCCAGGGATCTGCCTATGGCTACACCTTC. This sequence encodes CASSFQGSAYGYTF. V and J are TRBV27 and TRBJ1-2, with D possibly being TRBD1 (5 bases). The CDR3 sequence is 14 residues long. The germline V gene encodes CDR1 MNHEY and CDR2 SMNVEV (reference sequence). Trimming pared 3 bases from V and 4 bases from J, leaving 12 bases between.

V usage is TRBV10-2 and J usage is TRBJ1-3; 7 bases fit TRBD1. Trimming at V came to 8 bases and at J to 4 bases, leaving 17 bases not matched to a gene. The CDR3 is 17 amino acids. Germline-derived CDR1 and CDR2 are WSHSY and SAAADI. In nucleotides, the CDR3 is TGCGCCAGCCCACCCCTCAGGGGGGAAATCGAAGGAAACACCATATATTTT. This encodes CASPPLRGEIEGNTIYF.

Regarding this clone: The same CDR3 arises from other DNA sequences in this sample as well. CDR3 loop: CASSKTATNEKLFF. CDR3 DNA sequence: TGTGCCAGCAGTAAGACAGCAACTAATGAAAAACTGTTTTTT. J is TRBJ1-4 and V is TRBV6-5, with D perhaps matching TRBD1 (5 bases). Germline V gives CDR1 MNHEY, CDR2 SVGAGI. The CDR3 is 14 amino acids. V was shortened by 5 bases and J by 0 bases, with 7 bases between the two germline ends.

The J gene is TRBJ2-5, the V gene TRBV27; perhaps TRBD1 as D (7 bases). Germline V lookup: CDR1 MNHEY, CDR2 SMNVEV (reference sequence). The length of the CDR3 is 15 residues. Trimming shortened V by 4 bases and J by 4 bases, and 16 bases separated the two germline ends. CDR3 residues: CASSSVGQGGETQYF. The DNA of the CDR3 is TGTGCCAGCAGTTCCGTTGGTCAGGGGGGAGAGACCCAGTACTTC.

This clone was observed a few times. J is TRBJ2-7 and V is TRBV5-1, with D possibly being TRBD1 (6 bases). CDR3 length: 13 residues. Germline V gene sequence: CDR1 SGHRS, CDR2 YFSETQ. V lost 4 bases to trimming and J lost 3 bases, with 11 bases between them. CDR3 protein: CASSTGTRYEQYF. The CDR3 region has the DNA TGCGCCAGCAGCACCGGGACACGCTACGAGCAGTACTTC.